This T cell receptor beta chain emerged from a study of blood T cells in healthy people across ages. Turning to the study itself: Per two T cells, about one barcoded beta molecule was captured through template switching.

Each donor's blood draw was roughly 10 milliliters of peripheral blood. Points on this clonotype: The antigen remains undetermined.

CDR1 is MDHEN and CDR2 is SYDVKM in the germline V gene. Trimming left V 7 bases short and J 2 bases short, with 15 bases between. CDR3 length equals 14 residues. Study-wide points: The fall in TCR beta diversity per million T cells was roughly linear with age.

The authors ran a second PCR of about 7 to 12 cycles using a sample-barcoded 5' primer and a J-beta primer mix. CDR3-containing paired-end reads numbering at least 2.5 million came from each sample. TCRdb re-called the 5' RACE reads through MiXCR, storing one row per CDR3 protein. Among about a million distinct CDR3 sequences listed, roughly 43% were seen once. The sequenced sample was blood. This receptor was obtained from a man aged 30-40 years in good health. The chain recombines TRBV28 with TRBJ2-7; D is unclear. The CDR3: CASNEHLFPYEQYF. The CDR3 nucleotides are TGTGCCAGCAATGAACACCTCTTTCCCTACGAGCAGTACTTC. Based on the CDR3 plus reference TRBV28 and TRBJ2-7, the full variable domain is DVKVTQSSRYLVKRTGEKVFLECVQDMDHENMFWYRQDPGLGLRLIYFSYDVKMKEKGDIPEGYSVSREKKERFSLILESASTNQTSMYLCASNEHLFPYEQYFGPGTRLTVT.